One T cell receptor (beta chain) is described in this entry. Its antigen is as yet unknown. Reverse transcription of all isolated RNA meant that expressed TCRB transcripts were sequenced. Libraries were prepared by immunoSEQ multiplex PCR; TCRdb keeps only in-frame clonotypes and omits some of them. The sample carries a few hundred thousand clones, over 9% recorded once. This specimen comes from a study of beta chain features in type 1 diabetes. Study overall: Patients shared similar age, gender and cell yields with healthy donors.

Regarding the study as a whole: Researchers reported that naive, central memory and Treg TCRB repertoires appeared more similar in patients than in healthy donors. PCR might preferentially amplify shorter templates, equally in patients and controls. Researchers report that Type 1 diabetes patients had moderately but significantly shorter TCRB CDR3s across all four CD4+ subsets.

A CD45RO/CCR7/CD25/CD127/CD95/CD27 panel sorted naive, central memory, regulatory and stem cell-like memory CD4+ cells. Sequencing used central memory CD4+ T cells from blood. This receptor was taken from a man aged 30 to 45 with type 1 diabetes.

CDR3 nucleotides: TGCGCCAGCAGCCTGGGGGGTAGAGCTAGCACAGATACGCAGTATTTT. It yields the protein CASSLGGRASTDTQYF. The rearrangement links TRBV5-1 to TRBJ2-3; possibly TRBD2 for D (6 bases). The CDR3 totals 16 residues. Trimming shortened V by 4 bases and J by 0 bases, and 15 bases separated the two germline ends. The V gene's germline CDR1 is SGHRS and CDR2 YFSETQ.